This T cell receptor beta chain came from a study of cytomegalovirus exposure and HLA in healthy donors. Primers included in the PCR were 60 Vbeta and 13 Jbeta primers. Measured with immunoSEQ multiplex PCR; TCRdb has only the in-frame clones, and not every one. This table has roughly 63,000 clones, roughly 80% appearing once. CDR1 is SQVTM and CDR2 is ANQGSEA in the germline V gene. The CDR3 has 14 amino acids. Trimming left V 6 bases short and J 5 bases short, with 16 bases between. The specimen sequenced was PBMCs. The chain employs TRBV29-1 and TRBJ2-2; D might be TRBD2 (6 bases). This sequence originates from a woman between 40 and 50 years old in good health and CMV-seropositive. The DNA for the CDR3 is TGCAGCGTATCACCACTGGGGGGAACCGGGGAGCTGTTTTTT. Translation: CSVSPLGGTGELFF.